This paragraph reports one T cell receptor (beta chain). The target of this receptor is not known. Because the CDR3 is missing its conserved closing phenylalanine or tryptophan, this is likely a read error. The data derive from a study of T cell repertoires in cytomegalovirus infection (dated 2019 in TCRdb). Context from the whole study: Donor HLA type was relevant to the analysis, as public TCR beta signatures indicated carriage of CMV infection together with the matching HLA type.

The germline ends are 16 bases apart after V is trimmed by 6 bases and J by 7 bases. Taken from the germline V gene, the CDR1 and CDR2 loops are SGHTA and FQGNSA. The length of the CDR3 is 14 amino acids, counting both ends. Of the read, only the CDR3 DNA is kept; its 42 bases are in frame from base 1. Instrument used: Illumina HiSeq 1500. TCRdb reran the public reads through fastp at Q25 and MiXCR, keeping productive beta chains. Under each unique CDR3 protein, matching rows form one entry showing the most common genes and DNA. The sample table shows about 450,000 distinct CDR3 sequences, and approximately 33% are seen once. About an eighth of the sample is taken by the ten largest. What the research found in general, with its limitations: Carriers of CMV infection plus the relevant HLA type were discriminated by the cumulative frequency of public TCR beta family members in the study cohort and in an independent roughly 400-donor cohort. The ex vivo response was dominated by HLA-C-restricted CMV-specific TCR beta clonotypes, and the single most frequent clonotype in two of eight donors was supplied by these HLA-C-restricted clonotypes.

The sample was PBMCs. The sequence derives from a human donor in good health (CMV status not recorded). Some clones in this sample may be carry-over from other donors' samples. The chain uses TRBV7-2 and TRBJ2-1; a confident D gene designation cannot be given. The bases are TGTGCCAGCAGACCGGGTTTACTCAATAATGAGCAGTTCTGC. This is translated as CASRPGLLNNEQFC.